This T cell receptor beta chain was retrieved from a study of T cell responses to AZD1222 COVID-19 vaccine listed by TCRdb under 2021. Regarding the study in general: TCR sequencing was performed for 230 to 250 trial participants, of whom 200 to 220 were given two doses of AZD1222 and about 25 were given two doses of MenACWY control vaccine. Enrollment into the trials was organized by age into subgroups of 18-55, 56-69 and 70-plus years, and those subgroups contained about 160, 30 and 59 TCR-sequenced participants, respectively. Study-wide conclusions, independent of this receptor: The whole spike protein was spanned by vaccine-associated CD4 TCRs, and dominant responses were seen in regions 160-218 and 743-854. In the small 56-69-year group, the increase in depth fell short of significance, most likely because of low power. Because no day 14 peak-response samples were available, the repertoires could be characterized only after the peak T cell response. Nearly half of unique spike-specific TCRs reportedly recognized epitopes outside regions mutated in the B.1.351 and B.1.1.7 variants. Most participants were white British and females outnumbered males, and the authors suggested that clonal diversity may have been underestimated. After two AZD1222 doses, both the breadth and the depth of spike-specific TCRs were significantly higher than at day 0 and than in MenACWY recipients. Conclusions about previously exposed vaccinees are limited, since just 6 or 7 AZD1222 recipients were seropositive for SARS-CoV-2 at baseline.

The CDR1 and CDR2 encoded by the germline V gene are SGHNT and YENEEA. The CDR3 measures 16 amino acids from cysteine to phenylalanine. Left in the record is the CDR3 DNA by itself, 48 bases read in frame from the first base. Trimmed from V: 0 bases; trimmed from J: 5 bases; junction bases lacking a gene match: 9. The intended sense of this specimen's time point label: about 28 days (+/-7) after the second vaccine dose. AZD1222 recipients given second doses at about 4 weeks or at about 12 weeks were pooled, since spike-specific TCR depth and breadth were not found to differ between the two schedules. Vaccinee samples were obtained from the UK trials COV001 and COV002, which included a single-blind randomized controlled phase 2/3 trial of AZD1222 (ChAdOx1 nCoV-19) in healthy adults. For TCRbeta chain sequencing, PBMC samples from trial participants were taken at day 0 and at day 28 after the second dose.

The CDR3 regions of human TCRbeta chains were analyzed by immunosequencing. In the authors' own workflow: TCRs in the repertoires were matched against a reference library of SARS-CoV-2-specific TCRs that had been generated with the MIRA antigen-specificity platform. Breadth was defined as the fraction of unique TCRs that were SARS-CoV-2-associated. Depth was defined as the fraction of total T cells that were SARS-CoV-2-associated. Using the MIRA data, each spike-specific TCR was assigned both to the spike region to which the TCR was reactive and to a CD4 or CD8 class. Log10-transformed breadth and depth values were compared by one-way ANOVA with Sidak's multiple comparisons tests. TCRdb obtained this table from immuneACCESS and retained in-frame rearrangements with V and J assigned. These tables miss some clones; where compared with another copy, unresolved V genes account for less than half of the shortfall, and the remainder is unexplained. That table supplies the V and J calls and clone size; D and trimming were determined from the DNA. Here the sample has 75,000 to 100,000 clones; roughly nine tenths occur a single time. The ten top clones hold roughly 3.1% of the sample.

In regard to this clone: Which antigen it targets is not known. No base qualities exist here, and no much larger clone lies one base off it.

Recombination linked TRBV11-3 to TRBJ1-1; 7 of the junction bases match TRBD1. The clonotype comes from an adult who received the AZD1222 COVID-19 vaccine. The material was peripheral blood, obtained 28 days after the second AZD1222 dose. The CDR3 protein sequence reads: CASSLDPSGGMTEAFF. The sequenced DNA: TGTGCCAGCAGCTTAGATCCCTCAGGGGGGATGACTGAAGCTTTCTTT.